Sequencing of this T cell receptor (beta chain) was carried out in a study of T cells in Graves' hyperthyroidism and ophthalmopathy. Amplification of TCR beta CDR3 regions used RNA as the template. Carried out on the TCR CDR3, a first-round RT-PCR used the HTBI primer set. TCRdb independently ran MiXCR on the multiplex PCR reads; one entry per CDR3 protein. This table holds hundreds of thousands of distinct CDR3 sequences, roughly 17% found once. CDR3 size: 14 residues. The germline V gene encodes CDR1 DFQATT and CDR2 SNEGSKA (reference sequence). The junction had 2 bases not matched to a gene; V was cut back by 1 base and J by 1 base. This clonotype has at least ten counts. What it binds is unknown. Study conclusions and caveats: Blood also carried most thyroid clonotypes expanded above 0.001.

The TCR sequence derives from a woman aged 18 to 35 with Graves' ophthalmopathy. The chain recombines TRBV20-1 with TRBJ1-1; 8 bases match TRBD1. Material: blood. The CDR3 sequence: CSARGDRGNTEAFF. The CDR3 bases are TGCAGTGCTAGAGGCGACAGGGGGAACACTGAAGCTTTCTTT.